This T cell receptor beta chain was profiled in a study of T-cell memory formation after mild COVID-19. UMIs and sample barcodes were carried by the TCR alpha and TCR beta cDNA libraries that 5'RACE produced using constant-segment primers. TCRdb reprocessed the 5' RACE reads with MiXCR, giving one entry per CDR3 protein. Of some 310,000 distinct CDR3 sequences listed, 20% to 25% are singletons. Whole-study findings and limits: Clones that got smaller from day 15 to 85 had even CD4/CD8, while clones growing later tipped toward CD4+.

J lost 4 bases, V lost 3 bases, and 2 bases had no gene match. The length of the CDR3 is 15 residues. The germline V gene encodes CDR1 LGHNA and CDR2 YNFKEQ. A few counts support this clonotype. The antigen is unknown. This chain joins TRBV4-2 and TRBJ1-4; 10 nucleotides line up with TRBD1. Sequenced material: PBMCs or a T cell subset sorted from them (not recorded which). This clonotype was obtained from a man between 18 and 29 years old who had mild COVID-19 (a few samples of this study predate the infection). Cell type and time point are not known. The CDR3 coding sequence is TGTGCCAGCAGCCAGGACAGGGGGTTTAATGAAAAACTGTTTTTT. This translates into CASSQDRGFNEKLFF.